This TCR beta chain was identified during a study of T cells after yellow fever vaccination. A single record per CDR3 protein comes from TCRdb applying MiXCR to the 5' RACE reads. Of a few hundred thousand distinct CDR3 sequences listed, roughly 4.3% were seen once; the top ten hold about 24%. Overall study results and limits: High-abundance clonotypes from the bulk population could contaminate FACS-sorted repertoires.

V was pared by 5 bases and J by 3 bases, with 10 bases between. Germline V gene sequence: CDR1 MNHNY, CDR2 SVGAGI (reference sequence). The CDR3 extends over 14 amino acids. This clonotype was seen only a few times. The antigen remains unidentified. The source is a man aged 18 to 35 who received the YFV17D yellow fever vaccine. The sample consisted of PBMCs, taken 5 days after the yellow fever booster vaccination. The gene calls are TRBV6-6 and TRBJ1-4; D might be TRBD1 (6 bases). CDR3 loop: CASSEQGSNEKLFF. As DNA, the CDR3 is TGTGCCAGCAGTGAACAGGGATCTAATGAAAAACTGTTTTTT.